One T cell receptor (beta chain) is described in this entry. Antigen unknown. This sample was included in a study of identifying expanded T cells in peripheral blood. Study results and limitations: Differentially abundant clones: roughly 1.2 between replicates, around 17 at around 2 weeks, approximately 19 at four. Two-week clone count variance significantly increased as total template count grew.

TCRdb's copy holds only in-frame clones and misses some; the assay was immunoSEQ multiplex PCR. Among tens of thousands of clones listed, around nine tenths were seen once. Collection occurred without any documented infections or immune events in donors. The CDR3 loop spans 16 amino acids. Germline CDR1 and CDR2: SGDLS and YYNGEE. Between the trimmed V and J ends, which lost 3 bases and 5 bases, there was a span of 20 bases. The chain combines TRBV9 with TRBJ2-5; possible D gene TRBD1, 5 bases. Sequencing was carried out using blood. The receptor was isolated from a person aged 18-70 years in good health. The CDR3 nucleotides read TGTGCCAGCAGCGCTCTAGATGGGGAAGCAGGGGAGACCCAGTACTTC. Translating it yields CASSALDGEAGETQYF.